The present entry profiles one T cell receptor (beta chain) with its context. Its specific antigen is unknown. Per-base qualities were not stored, and no clone one base away is much larger. This entry is derived from a study of T cell responses to AZD1222 COVID-19 vaccine (dated by TCRdb to about 2021). Study-level background: AZD1222 recipients whose second dose came at about 4 weeks and those whose second dose came at about 12 weeks were combined into one group, since spike-specific TCR depth and breadth did not differ between the two schedules. A total of about 230 trial participants underwent TCR sequencing, of whom around 200 received two doses of AZD1222 and about 25 received two doses of the MenACWY control vaccine. Trial participants were enrolled by age into subgroups of 18-55, 56-69 and 70-plus years, and roughly 150, 30 and 60 TCR-sequenced participants, respectively, were included in these subgroups. Overall results and qualifications from the work: Because no day 14 peak-response samples were available, the repertoires could be characterized only after the peak T cell response. Spike-specific TCR breadth and depth rose significantly after two AZD1222 doses compared with day 0 and with MenACWY recipients. Conclusions about previously exposed vaccinees were limited because only six or seven AZD1222 recipients were SARS-CoV-2 seropositive at baseline. CD4 TCRs associated with the vaccine covered the entire spike protein, and the dominant responses were in regions 160-218 and 743-854. Participants were mostly white British, with more females than males. The authors suggested clonal diversity may have been underestimated. The 56-69-year group was small, and its depth increase did not reach significance, likely because of low power. Epitopes outside the regions mutated in the B.1.351 and B.1.1.7 variants were reportedly recognized by nearly half of the unique spike-specific TCRs.

The time point label for this specimen denotes: baseline before first vaccination. The vaccinee samples were drawn from two UK trials, COV001 and COV002, one of which was a single-blind randomized controlled phase 2/3 trial testing AZD1222 (ChAdOx1 nCoV-19) in healthy adults. Trial participant PBMC samples were collected at day 0 and day 28 after the second dose for TCRbeta chain sequencing. The CDR3 regions of human TCRbeta chains were subjected to immunosequencing. Per the original workflow: TCRs in the repertoires were compared against a reference library of SARS-CoV-2-specific TCRs that had been generated with the MIRA antigen-specificity platform. Breadth was defined as the fraction of unique TCRs that were SARS-CoV-2-associated, and depth was defined as the fraction of total T cells that were SARS-CoV-2-associated. Using the MIRA data, each spike-specific TCR was mapped to the spike region that the TCR reacts to and placed in a CD4 or CD8 class. Log10-transformed breadth and depth values were compared by one-way ANOVA with Sidak's multiple comparisons tests. Entries here come from immuneACCESS through TCRdb and include only in-frame sequences with V and J called. Some clones fail to appear in such tables; in the studies checked, an unresolved V gene covers under half of the shortfall, and the cause of the remainder is unknown. From that table come the V and J calls and clone size; the DNA was used to work out D and trimming. Counted in this sample were about 110,000 clones; around 90% of them appeared once. Approximately 5% of the sample goes to the ten largest clones.

The CDR3 runs 13 residues from the cysteine to the phenylalanine. CDR3 DNA only is kept here, 39 bases in frame from base 1. The germline V gene supplies CDR1 MNHEY and CDR2 SVGAGI. The V end loses 5 bases and the J end loses 4 bases, and a stretch of 11 bases separates them. Rearrangement joined TRBV6-5 to TRBJ1-2; the D segment cannot be called with confidence. The TCR was taken from an adult in good health. Sample: peripheral blood, taken on day 0 of AZD1222 vaccination. CDR3 loop: CASSPRDLYGYTF. The sequenced DNA: TGTGCCAGCAGTCCACGGGATCTCTATGGCTACACCTTC.